Below, 28 T cell receptor beta chains from the same sample are listed, as sequenced in a study of blood T cell repertoires in COVID-19. Profiled with immunoSEQ multiplex PCR; TCRdb holds only in-frame clones, not every one. The top ten hold 2.5% to 3% of the sample, which has 170,000 or so clones, approximately 86% seen once. Sequences were obtained from peripheral blood. The receptor set was obtained from a middle-aged man with active or convalescent COVID-19.

The chain links TRBV6-4 to TRBJ2-1, with a weak D call TRBD1 (6 bases). This CDR3 comprises 16 residues. CDR1 MRHNA and CDR2 SNTAGT come from the germline V gene. V was trimmed by 5 bases and J by 5 bases, leaving 19 bases between them. DNA of the CDR3: TGTGCCAGCAGTTCCTACCACAGGGTGCGGGACAATGAGCAGTTCTTC. This gives the protein CASSSYHRVRDNEQFF.

The genes are TRBV5-1 and TRBJ1-1; D gene ambiguous. Germline CDR1 is SGHRS and CDR2 is YFSETQ. CDR3 length equals 13 residues. V lost 0 bases to trimming and J lost 10 bases, with 13 bases between them. CDR3 bases: TGCGCCAGCAGCTTGGCCAGGAGGGATGGAGCTTTCTTT. It codes for CASSLARRDGAFF. The entire variable domain, with the rest obtained from reference TRBV5-1 and TRBJ1-1, is as follows: KAGVTQTPRYLIKTRGQQVTLSCSPISGHRSVSWYQQTPGQGLQFLFEYFSETQRNKGNFPGRFSGRQFSNSRSEMNVSTLELGDSALYLCASSLARRDGAFFGQGTRLTVV.

This chain uses TRBV3-1 (or the pseudogene TRBV3-2) with TRBJ1-5; 10 bases map to TRBD1. J was trimmed by 7 bases and V by 3 bases; bases with no gene match: 9. The germline V gene has CDR1 LGHDT and CDR2 YNNKEL (reference sequence). The CDR3 extends over 16 amino acids. The chain's CDR3 is CASSHTGQGPPQPQHF. For the CDR3, the DNA is TGTGCCAGCAGCCATACGGGACAGGGGCCCCCGCAGCCCCAGCATTTT.

The J gene is TRBJ2-1, the V gene TRBV10-3; 13 bases are a match to TRBD2. The CDR3 sequence is 14 residues long. Germline CDR1 is ENHRY and CDR2 is SYGVKD. V shed 11 bases, J shed 2 bases, and the junction held 3 bases outside the gene matches. In DNA, the CDR3 is TGTGCCTCCGGACTAGCGGGGGCCTACAATGAGCAGTTCTTC. This sequence encodes CASGLAGAYNEQFF.

Note on this clone: The sample carries other DNA sequences with the same CDR3. The CDR3 spells CASSYSAGAQPQHF. The CDR3 nucleotides read TGTGCCAGCAGTTACTCGGCTGGGGCGCAGCCCCAGCATTTT. The chain is built from TRBV6-2 or TRBV6-3 and TRBJ1-5; D is possibly TRBD1 (5 bases). Trimming stripped 0 bases from V and 7 bases from J, with 10 bases between. Germline-derived CDR1 and CDR2 are MNHEY and SVGEGT. This CDR3 is 14 amino acids long.

V and J are TRBV11-2 and TRBJ2-2; no firm D call. Per germline, CDR1 SGHAT and CDR2 FQNNGV. The CDR3 is 16 residues long. Trimming removed 2 bases at V and 8 bases at J, with 18 bases between. This CDR3 is CASSLSGGSFSGELFF. The DNA of the CDR3 is TGTGCCAGCAGCTTATCCGGCGGTTCCTTTTCTGGGGAGCTGTTTTTT.

The CDR3 loop is CAWKSGINQPQHF. The CDR3 coding sequence is TGTGCCTGGAAGTCAGGGATCAATCAGCCCCAGCATTTT. The rearrangement joins TRBV30 to TRBJ1-5, with D tentatively TRBD1 (5 bases). Between the trimmed V and J ends, which lost 4 bases and 3 bases, there was a span of 10 bases. CDR1 and CDR2 (germline): GTSNPN, SVGIG (reference sequence). The CDR3 is 13 residues long. Complete variable domain (other parts from reference TRBV30 and TRBJ1-5): SQTIHQWPATLVQPVGSPLSLECTVEGTSNPNLYWYRQAAGRGLQLLFYSVGIGQISSEVPQNLSASRPQDRQFILSSKKLLLSDSGFYLCAWKSGINQPQHFGDGTRLSIL.

V and J are TRBV5-1 and TRBJ2-7, with 11 bases that match TRBD1. Germline CDR1 is SGHRS and CDR2 is YFSETQ. J gave up 3 bases and V 2 bases, and 10 bases lay outside the gene matches. The length of the CDR3 is 17 residues. The CDR3 here is CASSLIARTGGNYEQYF. As DNA, the CDR3 is TGCGCCAGCAGCTTAATTGCCCGGACAGGGGGCAACTACGAGCAGTACTTC.

The chain has TRBV12-3 or TRBV12-4 and TRBJ2-3; D remains ambiguous. The CDR3 has 12 residues. V lost 5 bases and J lost 8, with 11 bases in between. CDR3 protein: CASSAWVATQYF. DNA of the CDR3: TGTGCCAGCAGTGCTTGGGTAGCTACGCAGTATTTT.

This sequence joins TRBV5-1 and TRBJ2-3, with a weak D call TRBD2 (6 bases). V lost 0 bases and J lost 0, with 8 bases in between. The CDR3 covers 15 residues. Germline CDR1 reads SGHRS; CDR2 reads YFSETQ. CDR3 amino acids: CASSLGRGSTDTQYF. The CDR3 DNA reads as TGCGCCAGCAGCTTGGGGCGGGGAAGCACAGATACGCAGTATTTT.

This rearrangement joins TRBV7-9 to TRBJ1-3, with a weak D call TRBD1 (5 bases). Trimming left V 2 bases short and J 8 bases short, with 7 bases between. This CDR3 region has 12 residues. Germline V gene lookup returns CDR1 SEHNR and CDR2 FQNEAQ (reference sequence). The CDR3 spells CASSLTGDTIYF. CDR3 in DNA: TGTGCCAGCAGCTTAACAGGCGACACCATATATTTT.

V is TRBV24-1 and J is TRBJ1-1; TRBD1 matches at 7 bases. The germline gives CDR1 KGHDR, CDR2 SFDVKD. This CDR3 has 16 residues. Trimming removed 2 bases from V and 0 bases from J; junction bases left unmatched: 5. CDR3 in amino acids: CATSDSRTGMNTEAFF. In DNA, the CDR3 is TGTGCCACCAGTGATTCCCGGACAGGCATGAACACTGAAGCTTTCTTT.

This chain joins TRBV5-1 and TRBJ1-4, with D maybe TRBD1 (5 bases). Deletions cut 4 bases from V and 4 bases from J, with 17 bases between. This CDR3 contains 16 residues. Germline V gives CDR1 SGHRS, CDR2 YFSETQ. DNA for the CDR3: TGCGCCAGCAGCAGGGGTCACCCCGGGGGTAATGAAAAACTGTTTTTT. Encoded protein: CASSRGHPGGNEKLFF.

The chain is built from TRBV4-1 and TRBJ2-7; 10 nucleotides match TRBD2. The V and J ends lost 0 bases and 3 bases, in that order; junction bases with no gene match: 5. Per germline, CDR1 MGHRA and CDR2 YSYEKL. The CDR3 is 16 amino acids. In DNA form, the CDR3 reads TGCGCCAGCAGCCAAGATCTAGCGGGGGCCTACTACGAGCAGTACTTC. It translates to CASSQDLAGAYYEQYF.

This chain connects TRBV6-5 to TRBJ2-1, with 7 bases fitting TRBD1. CDR3 size: 13 residues. Germline V gene sequence: CDR1 MNHEY, CDR2 SVGAGI. With V trimmed by 6 bases and J by 5 bases, 4 bases remained unmatched. The CDR3, as DNA: TGTGCCAGCAGCCGGGACAGCAACAATGAGCAGTTCTTC. Translation: CASSRDSNNEQFF.

The gene calls are TRBV19 and TRBJ2-1; TRBD1 aligns across 7 bases. The CDR3 has 16 residues. Germline lookup yields CDR1 LNHDA and CDR2 SQIVND (reference sequence). Trimming took 4 bases from V and 3 from J; bases not matched to a gene: 9. Here the CDR3 reads CASSTSATGIYNEQFF. The CDR3 DNA follows: TGTGCCAGTAGTACCTCCGCGACAGGGATCTACAATGAGCAGTTCTTC.

The genes are TRBV30 and TRBJ1-1; D is uncertain. This CDR3 region has 15 residues. CDR1 is GTSNPN, CDR2 SVGIG, per germline (reference sequence). The V gene lost 4 bases and the J gene lost 0 bases, with 15 bases spanning the gap. The CDR3 nucleotides read TGTGCCTGGACCGATAAACAGCTCATGAACACTGAAGCTTTCTTT. It encodes CAWTDKQLMNTEAFF. Combining the CDR3 with reference TRBV30 and TRBJ1-1 gives the whole variable domain SQTIHQWPATLVQPVGSPLSLECTVEGTSNPNLYWYRQAAGRGLQLLFYSVGIGQISSEVPQNLSASRPQDRQFILSSKKLLLSDSGFYLCAWTDKQLMNTEAFFGQGTRLTVV.

This chain uses TRBV5-1 with TRBJ1-5; D call uncertain. Deletions cut 0 bases from V and 5 bases from J, with 12 bases between. CDR1 and CDR2 from the germline V gene are SGHRS and YFSETQ. The CDR3 extends over 15 amino acids. CDR3: CASSLGTESYQPQHF. Written as DNA, the CDR3 is TGCGCCAGCAGCTTGGGAACGGAGAGCTATCAGCCCCAGCATTTT.

The CDR3, as DNA: TGTGCCAGCAGTCTACAGGGATATGGCTACACCTTC. It codes for CASSLQGYGYTF. The chain combines TRBV28 with TRBJ1-2; maybe TRBD1 (6 bases). Germline CDR1 MDHEN, CDR2 SYDVKM. Trimming shortened V by 5 bases and J by 5 bases, and 9 bases separated the two germline ends. CDR3 size: 12 residues.

The chain carries TRBV10-3 and TRBJ1-6; weak D call: TRBD1 (6 bases). The germline V gene encodes CDR1 ENHRY and CDR2 SYGVKD. Trimming took off 6 bases at V and 3 bases at J, with 6 bases between the two ends. The length of the CDR3 is 13 residues. The CDR3 sequence is CAIRDSYNSPLHF. The CDR3 coding sequence is TGTGCCATCAGGGACAGCTATAATTCACCCCTCCACTTT.

The chain employs TRBV27 and TRBJ1-5; possible D gene TRBD1, 6 bases. V was clipped by 7 bases and J by 4 bases, with 11 bases between them. From germline, CDR1 is MNHEY and CDR2 SMNVEV (reference sequence). The CDR3 loop spans 13 amino acids. The CDR3 here is CASMRTANQPQHF. CDR3 DNA sequence: TGTGCCAGCATGAGGACAGCGAATCAGCCCCAGCATTTT.

This chain links TRBV6-5 with TRBJ1-2, with D possibly matching TRBD1 (6 bases). This CDR3 contains 13 residues. Trimming shortened V by 7 bases and J by 0 bases, and 9 bases separated the two germline ends. From germline, CDR1 is MNHEY and CDR2 SVGAGI. Written as DNA, the CDR3 is TGTGCCAGCATGGCAGGGGCTAACTATGGCTACACCTTC. Amino acid sequence: CASMAGANYGYTF.

The V call is TRBV14, the J call TRBJ2-7; a possible D gene is TRBD2 (6 bases). Germline V CDR1 and CDR2: SGHDN, FVKESK. V lost 1 base, J lost 0 bases, and 10 bases lay in between. This CDR3 region has 15 residues. Here the CDR3 DNA reads TGTGCCAGCAGCCAAGGGACTACCAGCTCCTACGAGCAGTACTTC. It translates to CASSQGTTSSYEQYF.

The chain has TRBV24-1 and TRBJ2-5; perhaps TRBD2 as D (5 bases). The V end was cut by 5 bases, the J end by 2 bases, with 8 bases between. Germline V gene lookup returns CDR1 KGHDR and CDR2 SFDVKD. The CDR3 has 13 amino acids. CDR3 loop: CATSAGVQETQYF. The CDR3 nucleotides read TGTGCCACCAGTGCCGGGGTTCAAGAGACCCAGTACTTC.

The chain combines TRBV13 with TRBJ2-2; 8 bases align to TRBD1. The CDR3 is 16 residues long. CDR1 PRHDT and CDR2 FYEKMQ come from the germline V gene (reference sequence). Germline trimming cut 6 bases from V and 5 bases from J; bases unmatched to any gene: 11. DNA of the CDR3: TGTGCCAGCAGACAGGGGGGCCGACCCCAGACCGGGGAGCTGTTTTTT. This sequence encodes CASRQGGRPQTGELFF.

This sequence joins TRBV27 and TRBJ1-5; 8 bases align to TRBD1. Germline CDR1 MNHEY, CDR2 SMNVEV (reference sequence). V lost 6 bases, J lost 3 bases, and 7 bases stayed unmatched. The CDR3 sequence is 15 residues long. CDR3 residues: CASRPGQVANQPQHF. The CDR3 nucleotides are TGTGCCAGCAGACCGGGACAGGTGGCCAATCAGCCCCAGCATTTT.

The chain recombines TRBV14 with TRBJ1-2; TRBD1 is a possible D gene (6 bases). This CDR3 has 13 residues. Germline V gene lookup returns CDR1 SGHDN and CDR2 FVKESK. V lost 4 bases, J lost 4 bases, and 10 bases lay in between. CDR3 sequence: CASSPGTFYGYTF. CDR3 nucleotides: TGTGCCAGCAGCCCGGGGACATTCTATGGCTACACCTTC.

The gene calls are TRBV5-1 and TRBJ1-1; no definite D call. Germline CDR1 is SGHRS and CDR2 is YFSETQ. The ends were cut back, 1 base at V and 2 bases at J, with 9 bases in the middle. The CDR3 totals 14 residues. In DNA, the CDR3 is TGCGCCAGCAGCTTGTCTCCGGTAAACACTGAAGCTTTCTTT. Translation gives CASSLSPVNTEAFF.